This T cell receptor beta chain emerged from a study of quantifying T cell responses using KT2 cells. Turning to the study itself: cDNA was made from DNase-treated RNA using alpha and beta constant primers.

Each cDNA got a UMI-containing oligo ligated at its 3' end. First-round PCR used 4 to 5 cycles and beta primers RC1.1 and RC1.2 covering TRBC1 and TRBC2. TCRdb re-derived calls from the UMI-ligation and nested PCR reads in MiXCR, one entry per CDR3 protein. The sample has 50,000 to 70,000 distinct CDR3 sequences, 9% to 15% seen once. In germline, CDR1 is MNHEY, CDR2 SVGAGI. The length of the CDR3 is 16 residues. V gave up 0 bases and J gave up 6 bases; unmatched junction bases: 6. There are many counts of this clonotype. The source material was PBMCs spiked with cells of the T cell clone KT2. This TCR derives from a human donor. The chain employs TRBV6-5 and TRBJ2-3; 10 bases agree with TRBD2. In nucleotides, the CDR3 is TGTGCCAGCAGTTACTCCAGCGGGGGGGCGGGGGATACGCAGTATTTT. This translates into CASSYSSGGAGDTQYF.